This T cell receptor (beta chain) was identified during a study of T cell responses to AZD1222 COVID-19 vaccine. Study-level points and caveats: Repertoires were obtained solely post-peak T cell response.

About this clone: Its antigen is unknown.

Generated by immunoSEQ multiplex PCR, the TCRdb table keeps only in-frame clones and is missing some. The sample yields 110,000 or so clones, roughly 88% seen once. Germline V gene lookup returns CDR1 SGHNT and CDR2 YYREEE (reference sequence). The CDR3 covers 14 residues. The ends lost 2 bases at V and 8 bases at J; junction bases unmatched: 6. The chain joins TRBV5-4 to TRBJ1-4; 7 bases line up with TRBD1. The source material was peripheral blood, sampled on day 0 of AZD1222 vaccination. The receptor was derived from an adult in good health. The CDR3 bases are TGTGCCAGCAGCTTAGGGGGACAGTTGGAAAAACTGTTTTTT. Amino acids: CASSLGGQLEKLFF.